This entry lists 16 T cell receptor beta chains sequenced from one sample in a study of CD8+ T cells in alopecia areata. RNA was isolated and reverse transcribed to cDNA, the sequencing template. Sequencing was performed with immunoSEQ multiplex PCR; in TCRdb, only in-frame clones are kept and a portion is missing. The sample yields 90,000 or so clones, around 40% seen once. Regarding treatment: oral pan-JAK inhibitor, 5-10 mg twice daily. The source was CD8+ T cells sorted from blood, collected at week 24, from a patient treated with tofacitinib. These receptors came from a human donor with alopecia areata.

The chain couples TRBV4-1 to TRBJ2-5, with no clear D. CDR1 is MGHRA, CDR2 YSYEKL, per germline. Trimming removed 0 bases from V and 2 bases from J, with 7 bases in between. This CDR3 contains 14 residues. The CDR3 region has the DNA TGCGCCAGCAGCCAAGAGCGTCCGCAAGAGACCCAGTACTTC. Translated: CASSQERPQETQYF.

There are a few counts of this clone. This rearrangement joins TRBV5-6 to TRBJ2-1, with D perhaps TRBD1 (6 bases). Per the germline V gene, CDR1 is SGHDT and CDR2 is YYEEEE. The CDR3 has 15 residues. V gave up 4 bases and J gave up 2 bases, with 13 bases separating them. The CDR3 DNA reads TGTGCCAGCAGCCCCCTCTGGGGGCCCTACAATGAGCAGTTCTTC. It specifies CASSPLWGPYNEQFF.

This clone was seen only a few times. Here the CDR3 reads CASSYFFSGEQYEQYF. The CDR3 region has the DNA TGTGCCAGCAGTTACTTCTTTAGCGGGGAACAGTACGAGCAGTACTTC. V and J are TRBV6-5 and TRBJ2-7, with 8 positions matching TRBD2. CDR3 size: 16 residues. Germline values: CDR1 MNHEY, CDR2 SVGAGI. Trimming cost V 1 base and J 4 bases; bases outside gene matches: 9.

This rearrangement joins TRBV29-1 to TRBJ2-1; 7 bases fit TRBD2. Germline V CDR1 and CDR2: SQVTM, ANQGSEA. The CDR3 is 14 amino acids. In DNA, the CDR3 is TGCAAAACCGAGGGCGGGAGCTCCTACAATGAGCAGTTCTTC. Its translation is CKTEGGSSYNEQFF.

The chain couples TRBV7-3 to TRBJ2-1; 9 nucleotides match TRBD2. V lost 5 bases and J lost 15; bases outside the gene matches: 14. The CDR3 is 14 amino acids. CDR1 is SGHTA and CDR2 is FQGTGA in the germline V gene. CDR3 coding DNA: TGTGCCAGCAGCCAGGTGGGCGGGAGGGCCGGTGTGTTCTTC. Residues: CASSQVGGRAGVFF.

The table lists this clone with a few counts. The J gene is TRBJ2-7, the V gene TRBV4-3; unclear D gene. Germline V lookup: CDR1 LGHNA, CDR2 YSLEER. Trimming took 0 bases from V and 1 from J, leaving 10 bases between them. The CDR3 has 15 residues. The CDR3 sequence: CASSQDIGKSYEQYF. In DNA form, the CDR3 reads TGCGCCAGCAGCCAAGACATTGGGAAATCCTACGAGCAGTACTTC.

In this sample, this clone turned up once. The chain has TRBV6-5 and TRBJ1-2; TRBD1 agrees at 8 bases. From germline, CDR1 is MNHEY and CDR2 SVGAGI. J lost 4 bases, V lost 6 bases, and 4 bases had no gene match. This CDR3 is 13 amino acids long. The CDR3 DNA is TGTGCCAGCAGAGGACAGGGTGGCTATGGCTACACCTTC. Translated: CASRGQGGYGYTF.

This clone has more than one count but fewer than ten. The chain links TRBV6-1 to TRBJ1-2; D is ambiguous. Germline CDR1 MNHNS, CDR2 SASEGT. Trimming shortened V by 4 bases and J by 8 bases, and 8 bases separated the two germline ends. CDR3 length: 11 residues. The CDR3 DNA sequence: TGTGCCAGCAGTGGGAGTGGGGGCTACACCTTC. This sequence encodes CASSGSGGYTF.

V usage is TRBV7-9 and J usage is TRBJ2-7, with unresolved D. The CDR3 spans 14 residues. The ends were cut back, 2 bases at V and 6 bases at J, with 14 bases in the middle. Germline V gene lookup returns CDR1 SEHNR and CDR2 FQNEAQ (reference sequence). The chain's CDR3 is CASSLSSSLGEQYF. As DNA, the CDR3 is TGTGCCAGCAGCTTAAGCTCCTCTCTGGGCGAGCAGTACTTC.

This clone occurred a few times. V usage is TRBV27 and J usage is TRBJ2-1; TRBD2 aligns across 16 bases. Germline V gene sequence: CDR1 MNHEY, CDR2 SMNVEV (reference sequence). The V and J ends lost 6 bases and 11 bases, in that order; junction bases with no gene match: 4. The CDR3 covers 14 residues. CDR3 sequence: CASSGTSGRVKQFF. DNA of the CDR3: TGTGCCAGCAGCGGGACTAGCGGGAGGGTCAAGCAGTTCTTC.

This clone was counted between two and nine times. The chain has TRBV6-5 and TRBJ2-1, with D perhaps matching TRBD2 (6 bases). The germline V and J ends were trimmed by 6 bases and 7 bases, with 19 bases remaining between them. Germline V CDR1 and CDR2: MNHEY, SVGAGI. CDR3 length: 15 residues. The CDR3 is CASRDGVGRMNEQFF. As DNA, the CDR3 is TGTGCCAGCAGAGACGGGGTGGGGAGGATGAATGAGCAGTTCTTC.

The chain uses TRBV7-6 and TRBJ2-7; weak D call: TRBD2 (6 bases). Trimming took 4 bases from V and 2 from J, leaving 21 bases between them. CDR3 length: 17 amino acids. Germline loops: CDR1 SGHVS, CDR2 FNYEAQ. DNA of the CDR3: TGTGCCAGCAGCTCCGGTTCCCCGGGACTTAAGACCTACGAGCAGTACTTC. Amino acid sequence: CASSSGSPGLKTYEQYF.

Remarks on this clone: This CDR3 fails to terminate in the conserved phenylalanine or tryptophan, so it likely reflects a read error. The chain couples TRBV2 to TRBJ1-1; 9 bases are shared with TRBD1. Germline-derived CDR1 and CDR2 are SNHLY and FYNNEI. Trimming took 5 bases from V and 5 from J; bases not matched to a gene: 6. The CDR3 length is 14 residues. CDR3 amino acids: CASSQGQGRTEAFS. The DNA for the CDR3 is TGTGCCAGCAGTCAAGGACAGGGGAGGACTGAAGCTTTCTCT.

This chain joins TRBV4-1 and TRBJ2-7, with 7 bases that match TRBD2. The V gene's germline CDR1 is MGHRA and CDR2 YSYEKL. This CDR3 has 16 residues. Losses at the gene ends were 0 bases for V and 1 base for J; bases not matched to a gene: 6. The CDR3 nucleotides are TGCGCCAGCAGCCAAGAAAAGCGGGGCGGGTCCTACGAGCAGTACTTC. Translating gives CASSQEKRGGSYEQYF.

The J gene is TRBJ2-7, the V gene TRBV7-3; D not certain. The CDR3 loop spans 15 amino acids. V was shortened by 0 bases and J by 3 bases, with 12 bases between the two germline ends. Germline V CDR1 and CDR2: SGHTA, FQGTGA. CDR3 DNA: TGTGCCAGCAGCTTAACCCCCGCCCCCCTCTACGAGCAGTACTTC. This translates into CASSLTPAPLYEQYF.

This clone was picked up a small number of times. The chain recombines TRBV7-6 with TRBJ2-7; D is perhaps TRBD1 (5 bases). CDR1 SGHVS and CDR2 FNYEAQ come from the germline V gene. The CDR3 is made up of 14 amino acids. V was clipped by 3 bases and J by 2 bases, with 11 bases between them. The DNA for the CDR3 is TGTGCCAGCAGCTTTGCCCAGGGAACCTACGAGCAGTACTTC. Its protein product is CASSFAQGTYEQYF.